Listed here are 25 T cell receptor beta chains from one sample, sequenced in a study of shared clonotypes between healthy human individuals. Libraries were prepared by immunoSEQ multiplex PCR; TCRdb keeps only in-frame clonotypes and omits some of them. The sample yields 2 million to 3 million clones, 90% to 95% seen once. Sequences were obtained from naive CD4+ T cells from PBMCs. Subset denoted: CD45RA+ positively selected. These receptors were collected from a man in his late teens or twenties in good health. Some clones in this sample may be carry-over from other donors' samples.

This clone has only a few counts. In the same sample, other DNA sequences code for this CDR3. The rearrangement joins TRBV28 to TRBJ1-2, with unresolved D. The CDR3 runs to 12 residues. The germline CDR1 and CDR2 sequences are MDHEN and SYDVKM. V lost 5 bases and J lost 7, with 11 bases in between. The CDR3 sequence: CASSPTVGGYTF. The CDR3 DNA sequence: TGTGCCAGCAGTCCCACGGTCGGTGGCTACACCTTC.

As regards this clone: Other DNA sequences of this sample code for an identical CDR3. The CDR3 here is CASSFDENYGYTF. The CDR3, as DNA: TGTGCCAGCAGTTTCGACGAAAACTATGGCTACACCTTC. The genes are TRBV28 and TRBJ1-2; D unresolved. V was pared by 3 bases and J by 2 bases, with 7 bases between. CDR3 length: 13 residues. Germline CDR1 and CDR2: MDHEN and SYDVKM.

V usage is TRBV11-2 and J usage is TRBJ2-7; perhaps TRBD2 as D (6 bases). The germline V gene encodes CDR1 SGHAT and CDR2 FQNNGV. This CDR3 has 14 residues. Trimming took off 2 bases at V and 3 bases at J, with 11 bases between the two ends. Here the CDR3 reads CASSLPGGLYEQYF. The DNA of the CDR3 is TGTGCCAGCAGCTTACCCGGGGGACTCTACGAGCAGTACTTC.

Here the CDR3 reads CASSKMDQPQHF. The CDR3 DNA is TGTGCCAGTAGTAAGATGGATCAGCCCCAGCATTTT. The J gene is TRBJ1-5, the V gene TRBV19; D call uncertain. Germline V gene sequence: CDR1 LNHDA, CDR2 SQIVND (reference sequence). V gave up 4 bases and J gave up 5 bases, with 6 bases separating them. This CDR3 comprises 12 residues.

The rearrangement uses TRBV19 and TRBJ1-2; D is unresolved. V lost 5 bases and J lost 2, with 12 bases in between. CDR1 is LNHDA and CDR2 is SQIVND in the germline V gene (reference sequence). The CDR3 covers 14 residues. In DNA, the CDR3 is TGTGCCAGTAGTCGTCAGAGAAGAAACTATGGCTACACCTTC. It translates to CASSRQRRNYGYTF.

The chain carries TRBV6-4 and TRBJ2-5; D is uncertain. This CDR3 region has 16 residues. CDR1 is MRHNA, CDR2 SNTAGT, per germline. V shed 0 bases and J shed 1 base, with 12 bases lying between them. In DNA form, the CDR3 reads TGTGCCAGCAGTGACTCGTCCAGGTATAGCCAAGAGACCCAGTACTTC. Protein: CASSDSSRYSQETQYF.

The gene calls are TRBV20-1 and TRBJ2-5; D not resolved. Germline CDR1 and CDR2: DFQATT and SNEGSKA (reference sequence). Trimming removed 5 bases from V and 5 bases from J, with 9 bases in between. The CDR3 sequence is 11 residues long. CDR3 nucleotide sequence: TGCAGTGCTCCCAAATGGGAGACCCAGTACTTC. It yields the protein CSAPKWETQYF.

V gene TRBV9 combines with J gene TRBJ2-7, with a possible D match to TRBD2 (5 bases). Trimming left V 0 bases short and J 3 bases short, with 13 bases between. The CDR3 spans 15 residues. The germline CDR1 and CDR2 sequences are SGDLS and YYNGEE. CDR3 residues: CASSVAGNEGYEQYF. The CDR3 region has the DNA TGTGCCAGCAGCGTAGCTGGGAACGAGGGCTACGAGCAGTACTTC.

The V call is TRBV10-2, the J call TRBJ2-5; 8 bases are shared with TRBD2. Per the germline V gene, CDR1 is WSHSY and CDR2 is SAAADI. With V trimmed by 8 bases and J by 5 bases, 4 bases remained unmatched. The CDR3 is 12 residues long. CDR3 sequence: CASSPGGETQYF. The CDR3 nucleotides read TGCGCCAGCTCCCCGGGAGGGGAGACCCAGTACTTC.

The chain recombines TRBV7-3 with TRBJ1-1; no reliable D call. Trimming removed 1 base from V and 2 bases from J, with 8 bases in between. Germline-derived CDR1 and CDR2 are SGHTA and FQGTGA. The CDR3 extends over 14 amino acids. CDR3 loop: CASSLIPINTEAFF. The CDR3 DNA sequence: TGTGCCAGCAGCTTAATTCCCATTAACACTGAAGCTTTCTTT.

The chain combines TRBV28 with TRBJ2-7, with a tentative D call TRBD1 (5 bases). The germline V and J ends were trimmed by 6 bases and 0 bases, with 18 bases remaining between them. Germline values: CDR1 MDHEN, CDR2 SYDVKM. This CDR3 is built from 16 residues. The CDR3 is CASRPISGAASYEQYF. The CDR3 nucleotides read TGTGCCAGCAGGCCTATTAGTGGGGCCGCCTCCTACGAGCAGTACTTC.

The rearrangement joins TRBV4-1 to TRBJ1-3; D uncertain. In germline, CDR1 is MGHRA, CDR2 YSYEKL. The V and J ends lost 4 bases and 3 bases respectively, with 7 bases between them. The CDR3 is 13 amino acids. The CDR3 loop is CASSPISGNTIYF. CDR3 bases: TGCGCCAGCAGCCCCATTAGTGGAAACACCATATATTTT.

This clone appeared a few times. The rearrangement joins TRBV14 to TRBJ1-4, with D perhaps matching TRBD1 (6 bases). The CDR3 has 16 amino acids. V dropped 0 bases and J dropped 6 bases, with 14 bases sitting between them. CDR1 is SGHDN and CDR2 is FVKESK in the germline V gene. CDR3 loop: CASSQDCEGEDEKLFF. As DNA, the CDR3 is TGTGCCAGCAGCCAAGATTGCGAGGGGGAGGATGAAAAACTGTTTTTT.

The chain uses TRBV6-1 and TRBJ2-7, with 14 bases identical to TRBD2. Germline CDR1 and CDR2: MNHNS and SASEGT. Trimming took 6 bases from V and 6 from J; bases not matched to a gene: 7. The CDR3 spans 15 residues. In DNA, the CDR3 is TGTGCCAGCAGGGCGGGACTAGCGGGAGTGGGCGAGCAGTACTTC. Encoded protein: CASRAGLAGVGEQYF.

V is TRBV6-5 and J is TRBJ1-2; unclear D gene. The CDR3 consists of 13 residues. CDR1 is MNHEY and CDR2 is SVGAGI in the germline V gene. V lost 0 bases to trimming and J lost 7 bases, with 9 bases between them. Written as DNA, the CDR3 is TGTGCCAGCAGTTACTCGCCAGGAGCTGGCTACACCTTC. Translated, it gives CASSYSPGAGYTF.

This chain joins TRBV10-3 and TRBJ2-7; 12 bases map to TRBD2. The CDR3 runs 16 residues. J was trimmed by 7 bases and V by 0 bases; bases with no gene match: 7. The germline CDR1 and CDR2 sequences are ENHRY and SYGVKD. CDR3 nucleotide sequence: TGTGCCATCAGTGAGTCGGTGGCTAGCGGGAGGGGAGAGCAGTACTTC. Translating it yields CAISESVASGRGEQYF.

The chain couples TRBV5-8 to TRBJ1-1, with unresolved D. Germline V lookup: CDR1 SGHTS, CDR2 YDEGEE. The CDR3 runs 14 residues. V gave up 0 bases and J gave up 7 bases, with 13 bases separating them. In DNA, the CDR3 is TGTGCCAGCAGCTTGGGTGGACCCCTGATTGAAGCTTTCTTT. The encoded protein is CASSLGGPLIEAFF.

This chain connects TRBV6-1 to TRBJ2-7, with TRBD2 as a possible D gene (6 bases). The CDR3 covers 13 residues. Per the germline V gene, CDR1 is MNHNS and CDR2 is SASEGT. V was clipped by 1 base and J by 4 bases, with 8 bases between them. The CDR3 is CASSEVSGYEQYF. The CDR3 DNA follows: TGTGCCAGCAGTGAAGTCAGCGGGTACGAGCAGTACTTC.

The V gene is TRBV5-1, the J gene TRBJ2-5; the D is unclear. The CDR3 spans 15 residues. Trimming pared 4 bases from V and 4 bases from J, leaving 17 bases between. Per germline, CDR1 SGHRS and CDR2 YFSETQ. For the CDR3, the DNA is TGCGCCAGCAGCCCACCAGTAGGCAGTGGAGAGACCCAGTACTTC. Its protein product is CASSPPVGSGETQYF.

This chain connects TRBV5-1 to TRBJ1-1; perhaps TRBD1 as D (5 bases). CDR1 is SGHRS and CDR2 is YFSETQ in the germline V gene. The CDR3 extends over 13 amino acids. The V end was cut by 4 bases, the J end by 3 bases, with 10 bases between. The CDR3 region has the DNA TGCGCCAGCAGCACAGTACAGGACACTGAAGCTTTCTTT. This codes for CASSTVQDTEAFF.

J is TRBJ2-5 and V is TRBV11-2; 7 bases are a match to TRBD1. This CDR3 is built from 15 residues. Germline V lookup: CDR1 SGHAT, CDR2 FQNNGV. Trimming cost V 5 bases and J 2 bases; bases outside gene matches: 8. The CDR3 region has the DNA TGTGCCAGCAGCCTGCGACAGGGCCCTCAAGAGACCCAGTACTTC. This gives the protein CASSLRQGPQETQYF.

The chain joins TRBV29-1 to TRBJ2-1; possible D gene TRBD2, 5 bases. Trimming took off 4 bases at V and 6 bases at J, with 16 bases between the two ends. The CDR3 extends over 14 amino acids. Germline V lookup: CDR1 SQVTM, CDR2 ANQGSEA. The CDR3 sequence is CSVGVRALSNEQFF. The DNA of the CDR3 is TGCAGCGTTGGGGTGCGGGCCCTGTCCAATGAGCAGTTCTTC.

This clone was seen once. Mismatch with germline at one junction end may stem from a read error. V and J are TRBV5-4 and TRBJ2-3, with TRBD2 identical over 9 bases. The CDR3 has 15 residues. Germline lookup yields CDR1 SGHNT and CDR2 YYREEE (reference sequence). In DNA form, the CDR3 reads TGTGCCAGCAGCTGGCCCGGGACTAGCAAAGATACGCAGTATTTT. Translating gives CASSWPGTSKDTQYF.

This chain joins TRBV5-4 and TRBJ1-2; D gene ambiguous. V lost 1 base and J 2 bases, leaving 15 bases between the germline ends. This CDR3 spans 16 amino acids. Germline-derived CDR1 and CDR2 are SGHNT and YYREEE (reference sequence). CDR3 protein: CASSLPTYFNNYGYTF. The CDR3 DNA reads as TGTGCCAGCAGCTTGCCCACGTACTTCAACAACTATGGCTACACCTTC.

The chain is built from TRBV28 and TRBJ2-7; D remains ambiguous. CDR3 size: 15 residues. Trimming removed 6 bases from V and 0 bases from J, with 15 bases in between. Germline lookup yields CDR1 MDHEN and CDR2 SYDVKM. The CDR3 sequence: CASRRTKYGSYEQYF. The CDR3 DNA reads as TGTGCCAGCAGAAGAACGAAGTACGGCTCCTACGAGCAGTACTTC. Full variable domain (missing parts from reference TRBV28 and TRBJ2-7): DVKVTQSSRYLVKRTGEKVFLECVQDMDHENMFWYRQDPGLGLRLIYFSYDVKMKEKGDIPEGYSVSREKKERFSLILESASTNQTSMYLCASRRTKYGSYEQYFGPGTRLTVT.